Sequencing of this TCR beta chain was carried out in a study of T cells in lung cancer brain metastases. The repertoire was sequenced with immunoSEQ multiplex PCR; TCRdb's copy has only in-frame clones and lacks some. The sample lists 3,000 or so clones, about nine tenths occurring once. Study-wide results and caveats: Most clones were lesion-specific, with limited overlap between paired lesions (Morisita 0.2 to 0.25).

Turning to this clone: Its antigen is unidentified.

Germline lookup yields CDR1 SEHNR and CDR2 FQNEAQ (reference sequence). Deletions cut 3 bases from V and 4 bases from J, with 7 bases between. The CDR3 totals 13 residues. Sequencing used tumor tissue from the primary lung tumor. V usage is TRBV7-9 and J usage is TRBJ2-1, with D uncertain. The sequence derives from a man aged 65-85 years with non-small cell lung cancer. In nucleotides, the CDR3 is TGTGCCAGCAGCTTGCTAGATTACAATGAGCAGTTCTTC. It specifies CASSLLDYNEQFF.